This T cell receptor (beta chain) originates from a study of T cells after yellow fever vaccination. Findings and limits, study-wide: FACS-sorted repertoires might harbor abundant contaminating clonotypes from the bulk population.

The CDR3 is made up of 15 amino acids. V was cut by 6 bases and J by 3 bases, with 18 bases left in between. Per the germline V gene, CDR1 is MGHRA and CDR2 is YSYEKL. The table lists this clonotype with many counts. Antigen: not known. UMIs were added to TCR cDNA along with a universal primer site when it was made by 5'RACE template switching. TCRdb re-called the 5' RACE reads with MiXCR, one entry per CDR3 protein. The sample has approximately 340,000 distinct CDR3 sequences; approximately 9% are singletons. The genes are TRBV4-1 and TRBJ2-7; D might be TRBD1 (6 bases). This receptor was identified in a man aged 18 to 29 who received the YFV17D yellow fever vaccine. The sample was PBMCs, taken on the day of the first yellow fever vaccination. CDR3 loop: CASSTLPDRNYEQYF. In DNA form, the CDR3 reads TGCGCCAGCAGTACGTTACCTGACAGGAACTACGAGCAGTACTTC.